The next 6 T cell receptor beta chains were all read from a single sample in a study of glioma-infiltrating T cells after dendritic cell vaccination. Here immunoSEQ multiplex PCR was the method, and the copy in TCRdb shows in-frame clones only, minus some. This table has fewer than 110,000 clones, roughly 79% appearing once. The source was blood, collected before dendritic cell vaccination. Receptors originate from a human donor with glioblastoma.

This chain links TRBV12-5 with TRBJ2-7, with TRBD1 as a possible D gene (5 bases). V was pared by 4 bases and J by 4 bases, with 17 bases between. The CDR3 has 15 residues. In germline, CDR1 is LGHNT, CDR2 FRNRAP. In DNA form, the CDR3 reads TGTGCTAGTGGTTCCTCAGGGCAGGCCTCTTACGAGCAGTACTTC. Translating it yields CASGSSGQASYEQYF.

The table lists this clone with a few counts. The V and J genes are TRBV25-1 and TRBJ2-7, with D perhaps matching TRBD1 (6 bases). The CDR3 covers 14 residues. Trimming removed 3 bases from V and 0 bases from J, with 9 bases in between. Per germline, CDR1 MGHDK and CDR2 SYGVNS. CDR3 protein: CASSDQGTSYEQYF. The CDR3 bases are TGTGCCAGCAGTGATCAGGGGACCTCCTACGAGCAGTACTTC.

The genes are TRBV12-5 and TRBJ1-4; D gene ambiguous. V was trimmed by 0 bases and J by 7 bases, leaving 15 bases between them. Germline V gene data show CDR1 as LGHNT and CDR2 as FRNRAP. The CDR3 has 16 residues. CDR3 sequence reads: CASGLVLGPGIEKLFF. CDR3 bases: TGTGCTAGTGGTTTGGTACTGGGCCCCGGGATTGAAAAACTGTTTTTT.

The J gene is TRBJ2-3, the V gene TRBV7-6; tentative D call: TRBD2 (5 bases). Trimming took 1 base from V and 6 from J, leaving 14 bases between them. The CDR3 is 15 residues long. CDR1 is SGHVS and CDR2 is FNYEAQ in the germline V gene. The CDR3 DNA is TGTGCCAGCAGCTTAGACGGCGCTCCGGGGGATACGCAGTATTTT. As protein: CASSLDGAPGDTQYF.

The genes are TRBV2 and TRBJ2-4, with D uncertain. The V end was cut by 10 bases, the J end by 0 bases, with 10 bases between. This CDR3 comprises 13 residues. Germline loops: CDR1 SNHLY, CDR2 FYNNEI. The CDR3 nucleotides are TGTGCCACCCAACTCGAAGCCAAAAACATTCAGTACTTC. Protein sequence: CATQLEAKNIQYF.

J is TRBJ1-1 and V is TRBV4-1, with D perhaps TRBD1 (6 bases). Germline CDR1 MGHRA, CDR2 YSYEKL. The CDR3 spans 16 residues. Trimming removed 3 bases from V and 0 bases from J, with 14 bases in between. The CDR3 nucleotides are TGCGCCAGCAGCCATTCCGAGGGGGGGATGAACACTGAAGCTTTCTTT. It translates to CASSHSEGGMNTEAFF.